This T cell receptor beta chain was identified in a study of PD-L1 blockade in urothelial cancer. Overall study context: Bladder-origin urothelial cancer in males described about 85% of the roughly 29 patients. Patients had undergone 0 to 3 prior chemotherapy regimens. It was at 3 weeks (second dose) and 6 weeks after treatment start that blood was analyzed. The median T cell count in blood samples was some 140,000.

Using immunoSEQ multiplex PCR, the repertoire was profiled, and TCRdb retains in-frame clones only, with some absent. The data contain around 100,000 clones, over 75% of them singletons. Trimming removed 2 bases at V and 1 base at J, with 6 bases between. The CDR3 runs 15 residues. Germline values: CDR1 MDHEN, CDR2 SYDVKM. This receptor was identified in a man in his forties or fifties with urothelial cancer. Here the sequenced sample was PBMCs, taken around atezolizumab (anti-PD-L1) treatment. This chain links TRBV28 with TRBJ1-6, with D unresolved. The CDR3 loop reads CASSLRVSYNSPLHF. CDR3 bases: TGTGCCAGCAGTTTACGGGTATCCTATAATTCACCCCTCCACTTT.